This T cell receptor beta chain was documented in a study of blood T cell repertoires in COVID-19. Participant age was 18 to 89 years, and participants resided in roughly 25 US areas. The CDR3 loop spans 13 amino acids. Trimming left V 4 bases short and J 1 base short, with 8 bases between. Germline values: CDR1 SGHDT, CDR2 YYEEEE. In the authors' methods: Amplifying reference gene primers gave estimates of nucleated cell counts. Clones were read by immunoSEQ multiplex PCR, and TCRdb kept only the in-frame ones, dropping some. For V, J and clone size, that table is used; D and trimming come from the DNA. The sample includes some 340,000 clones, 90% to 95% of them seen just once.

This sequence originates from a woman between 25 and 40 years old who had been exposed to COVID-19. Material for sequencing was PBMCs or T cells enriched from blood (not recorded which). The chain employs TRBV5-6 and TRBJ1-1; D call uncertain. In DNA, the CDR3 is TGTGCCAGCAGCCCAAACTGGAACACTGAAGCTTTCTTT. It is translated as CASSPNWNTEAFF. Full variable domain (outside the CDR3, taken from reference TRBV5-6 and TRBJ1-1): DAGVTQSPTHLIKTRGQQVTLRCSPKSGHDTVSWYQQALGQGPQFIFQYYEEEERQRGNFPDRFSGHQFPNYSSELNVNALLLGDSALYLCASSPNWNTEAFFGQGTRLTVV.